These 32 T cell receptor beta chains share one sample of origin, sequenced in a study. TCRdb fed the 5' RACE reads into MiXCR, producing one record per CDR3 protein. Among 60,000 to 65,000 distinct CDR3 sequences listed, nearly 30% were seen once. The material sequenced was tumor-infiltrating naive CD4+ T cells sorted from the breast tumor. Subset specified: naive CD4+ T cells, CD4+CD45RA+CD25-. Receptors were obtained from a female donor with breast cancer.

The chain links TRBV5-1 to TRBJ2-3; tentatively, D is TRBD2 (6 bases). Deletions cut 7 bases from V and 8 bases from J, with 26 bases between. Germline V CDR1 and CDR2: SGHRS, YFSETQ. The length of the CDR3 is 16 residues. The CDR3 coding sequence is TGCGCCAGCGGGAACGGGCTGTTACGGGGGTCAGGTACGCAGTATTTT. This sequence encodes CASGNGLLRGSGTQYF.

V usage is TRBV4-1 and J usage is TRBJ1-3, with D unresolved. The CDR3 has 20 residues. V dropped 2 bases and J dropped 0 bases, with 23 bases sitting between them. The germline V gene encodes CDR1 MGHRA and CDR2 YSYEKL. The CDR3 coding sequence is TGCGCCAGCAGCCAAAAATCCTATGAAACACCCTCCGCCTCTGGAAACACCATATATTTT. Its translation is CASSQKSYETPSASGNTIYF.

This clonotype was seen a few times. The J gene is TRBJ2-7, the V gene TRBV6-1; TRBD1 or TRBD2 may be the D gene (5 bases each). Germline CDR1 MNHNS, CDR2 SASEGT. The V end lost 9 bases, the J end lost 3 bases, and 18 bases lay between the germline ends. This CDR3 has 14 residues. DNA for the CDR3: TGTGCCAGTTGGGACCCCACCGGTGGCTACGAGCAGTACTTC. Its translation is CASWDPTGGYEQYF.

V gene TRBV28 combines with J gene TRBJ2-3; possibly TRBD1 or TRBD2 for D (5 bases each). This CDR3 has 12 amino acids. V dropped 6 bases and J dropped 5 bases, with 9 bases sitting between them. Germline V gives CDR1 MDHEN, CDR2 SYDVKM. The CDR3 region is CASRGVEDTQYF. CDR3 in DNA: TGTGCCAGCAGGGGGGTTGAAGATACGCAGTATTTT.

This clonotype came up a few times. The J gene is TRBJ2-5, the V gene TRBV29-1; D is undetermined. The CDR3 has 11 amino acids. V gave up 2 bases and J gave up 5 bases, with 6 bases separating them. Germline V gives CDR1 SQVTM, CDR2 ANQGSEA. The CDR3 loop reads CSVELAETQYF. In nucleotides, the CDR3 is TGCAGCGTTGAACTGGCGGAGACCCAGTACTTC. Full variable domain (outside the CDR3, taken from reference TRBV29-1 and TRBJ2-5): SAVISQKPSRDICQRGTSLTIQCQVDSQVTMMFWYRQQPGQSLTLIATANQGSEATYESGFVIDKFPISRPNLTFSTLTVSNMSPEDSSIYLCSVELAETQYFGPGTRLLVL.

The sample holds many counts of this clonotype. V gene TRBV12-3 or TRBV12-4 combines with J gene TRBJ1-1, with D possibly being TRBD1 (6 bases). V gave up 6 bases and J gave up 4 bases, with 12 bases separating them. There are 13 residues in the CDR3. CDR3 bases: TGTGCCAGCAGCTTAAGGGGGGTCACTGAAGCTTTCTTT. Translated: CASSLRGVTEAFF.

By sample share, this clonotype is medium-sized. The V call is TRBV4-1, the J call TRBJ2-1, with 11 bases matching TRBD2. V was clipped by 1 base and J by 7 bases; unmatched bases: 6. The CDR3 is made up of 16 amino acids. CDR1 and CDR2 (germline): MGHRA, YSYEKL. CDR3 bases: TGCGCCAGCAGCCAAGGTAGCGGGGGGGCCCGGAATGAGCAGTTCTTC. Protein sequence: CASSQGSGGARNEQFF.

This sequence joins TRBV19 and TRBJ2-7; D is tentatively TRBD1 or TRBD2 (5 bases each). The CDR3 contains 13 residues. V was cut by 5 bases and J by 5 bases, with 13 bases left in between. Germline V CDR1 and CDR2: LNHDA, SQIVND (reference sequence). The CDR3 sequence: CASSSSGANEQYF. The CDR3 bases are TGTGCCAGTAGTTCTTCCGGGGCTAACGAGCAGTACTTC.

The rearrangement links TRBV4-3 to TRBJ2-1; 7 bases align to TRBD1. This CDR3 contains 19 residues. Germline V gene lookup returns CDR1 LGHNA and CDR2 YSLEER. The J segment lost 1 base and the V segment lost 4 bases, leaving 16 bases of the junction unmatched. In nucleotides, the CDR3 is TGCGCCAGCAGCCGCGCAGAACAGGGGATGAGCAGGTCCTACAATGAGCAGTTCTTC. This sequence encodes CASSRAEQGMSRSYNEQFF.

There are a few counts of this clonotype. The chain couples TRBV27 to TRBJ2-3; TRBD2 matches at 7 bases. Losses at the gene ends were 6 bases for V and 4 bases for J; bases not matched to a gene: 10. The CDR3 loop spans 15 amino acids. CDR1 is MNHEY and CDR2 is SMNVEV in the germline V gene (reference sequence). The CDR3: CASRWSGGLPDTQYF. The CDR3 nucleotides read TGTGCCAGCAGGTGGTCGGGAGGTCTCCCAGATACGCAGTATTTT.

This clonotype was observed many times. This rearrangement joins TRBV6-5 to TRBJ2-1; 9 positions match TRBD1. CDR3 length: 16 amino acids. Unmatched junction bases numbered 9, after V lost 5 bases and J lost 4 bases. In germline, CDR1 is MNHEY, CDR2 SVGAGI. CDR3 loop: CASSLPKGQGYNEQFF. CDR3 bases: TGTGCCAGCAGTCTACCAAAGGGACAGGGATACAATGAGCAGTTCTTC.

The chain has TRBV28 and TRBJ2-3; unclear D gene. Germline V CDR1 and CDR2: MDHEN, SYDVKM. The V gene lost 3 bases and the J gene lost 5 bases, with 12 bases spanning the gap. The CDR3 runs 14 residues. CDR3 sequence reads: CASSLGRVGDTQYF. CDR3 in DNA: TGTGCCAGCAGTTTGGGAAGGGTTGGAGATACGCAGTATTTT.

This clonotype was observed at least ten times. The J gene is TRBJ2-7, the V gene TRBV28, with D tentatively TRBD2 (6 bases). The germline gives CDR1 MDHEN, CDR2 SYDVKM. Trimming shortened V by 8 bases and J by 3 bases, and 17 bases separated the two germline ends. The CDR3 covers 14 residues. The CDR3 spells CASGSQGGDYEQYF. The CDR3 bases are TGTGCCAGCGGTAGTCAGGGAGGCGACTACGAGCAGTACTTC.

V usage is TRBV15 and J usage is TRBJ2-7; the D gene could be TRBD1 or TRBD2 (5 bases each). V was cut by 0 bases and J by 3 bases, with 15 bases left in between. Germline CDR1 and CDR2: LNHNV and YYDKDF (reference sequence). This CDR3 contains 16 residues. CDR3 DNA: TGTGCCACCAGCAGAGATTGGGGGACGGGAAACTACGAGCAGTACTTC. This codes for CATSRDWGTGNYEQYF. The whole variable domain, filled in from reference TRBV15 and TRBJ2-7, reads DAMVIQNPRYQVTQFGKPVTLSCSQTLNHNVMYWYQQKSSQAPKLLFHYYDKDFNNEADTPDNFQSRRPNTSFCFLDIRSPGLGDTAMYLCATSRDWGTGNYEQYFGPGTRLTVT.

As regards this clonotype: One end of the junction fails to match germline, which may point to a read error. The chain uses TRBV4-1 and TRBJ2-1; 8 bases map to TRBD1. There are 18 residues in the CDR3. Per germline, CDR1 MGHRA and CDR2 YSYEKL. The CDR3: CASSQDQGRRQGPNELFF. CDR3 DNA sequence: TGCGCCAGCAGCCAAGATCAGGGTAGGAGACAGGGGCCCAATGAGCTGTTCTTC.

This clonotype was observed a few times. CDR3 nucleotides: TGCAGCGTGGCGGGGAGCCCCACAGATACGCAGTATTTT. It translates to CSVAGSPTDTQYF. The rearrangement joins TRBV29-1 to TRBJ2-3; weak D call: TRBD2 (6 bases). The V end was cut by 6 bases, the J end by 2 bases, with 12 bases between. The length of the CDR3 is 13 residues. Germline V lookup: CDR1 SQVTM, CDR2 ANQGSEA.

The chain combines TRBV20-1 with TRBJ2-7, with 8 bases aligning to TRBD1. The CDR3 covers 15 residues. V lost 0 bases to trimming and J lost 7 bases; unmatched junction nucleotides: 11. CDR1 DFQATT and CDR2 SNEGSKA come from the germline V gene (reference sequence). CDR3 sequence (DNA): TGCAGTGCTAGAGATCCCAAAGGACAGGGTGAAGAGCAGTACTTC. Its protein product is CSARDPKGQGEEQYF.

This clonotype was observed at least ten times. This chain uses TRBV7-6 with TRBJ2-7; weak D call: TRBD2 (5 bases). The ends were cut back, 1 base at V and 3 bases at J, with 10 bases in the middle. This CDR3 has 14 amino acids. Germline V gives CDR1 SGHVS, CDR2 FNYEAQ. The CDR3 sequence is CASSLDRGHYEQYF. The CDR3 DNA follows: TGTGCCAGCAGCTTAGATCGGGGTCACTACGAGCAGTACTTC. Variable domain in full (rest from reference TRBV7-6 and TRBJ2-7): GAGVSQSPRYKVTKRGQDVALRCDPISGHVSLYWYRQALGQGPEFLTYFNYEAQQDKSGLPNDRFSAERPEGSISTLTIQRTEQRDSAMYRCASSLDRGHYEQYFGPGTRLTVT.

The table lists this clonotype with a few counts. The chain combines TRBV29-1 with TRBJ1-1; D perhaps matches TRBD1 (5 bases). Trimming pared 7 bases from V and 0 bases from J, leaving 18 bases between. Germline loops: CDR1 SQVTM, CDR2 ANQGSEA. CDR3 length equals 15 residues. The CDR3 reads CSGGGGWAMNTEAFF. The CDR3 region has the DNA TGCAGCGGGGGGGGTGGATGGGCAATGAACACTGAAGCTTTCTTT.

This clonotype turned up a few times. The rearrangement uses TRBV9 and TRBJ1-3; possibly TRBD1 for D (5 bases). The V and J ends lost 4 bases and 0 bases respectively, with 14 bases between them. CDR3 length: 16 residues. Germline assignment: CDR1 SGDLS and CDR2 YYNGEE. The CDR3 here is CASSISGTGSGNTIYF. The CDR3 nucleotides read TGTGCCAGCAGCATCTCCGGGACGGGCTCTGGAAACACCATATATTTT.

The chain couples TRBV11-3 to TRBJ2-2; D is ambiguous. This CDR3 comprises 14 residues. With 1 base removed from V and 4 bases from J, the gap between germline ends came to 7 bases. The germline V gene has CDR1 SGHNT and CDR2 YENEEA. The CDR3 nucleotides are TGTGCCAGCAGCTTAGCGGCAGTCACCGGGGAGCTGTTTTTT. Translated, it gives CASSLAAVTGELFF.

The J gene is TRBJ2-3, the V gene TRBV25-1, with D possibly called TRBD1 or TRBD2 (5 bases each). CDR3 length equals 18 residues. V was clipped by 5 bases and J by 5 bases, with 26 bases between them. The germline V gene has CDR1 MGHDK and CDR2 SYGVNS. This CDR3 reads CASSPLQHSGTIEDTQYF. The CDR3 bases are TGTGCCAGCAGTCCCTTACAACATTCCGGGACCATTGAAGATACGCAGTATTTT. Full variable domain (remainder filled in from reference TRBV25-1 and TRBJ2-3): EADIYQTPRYLVIGTGKKITLECSQTMGHDKMYWYQQDPGMELHLIHYSYGVNSTEKGDLSSESTVSRIRTEHFPLTLESARPSHTSQYLCASSPLQHSGTIEDTQYFGPGTRLTVL.

The chain links TRBV29-1 to TRBJ2-1; 8 nucleotides align to TRBD1. Trimming took 2 bases from V and 4 from J; bases not matched to a gene: 4. The CDR3 loop spans 14 amino acids. Germline CDR1 and CDR2: SQVTM and ANQGSEA. This CDR3 reads CSVELRQGYNEQFF. In nucleotides, the CDR3 is TGCAGCGTTGAATTGAGACAGGGGTACAATGAGCAGTTCTTC.

This clonotype was picked up many times. This rearrangement joins TRBV12-3 or TRBV12-4 to TRBJ2-5, with 8 nucleotides matching TRBD2. The length of the CDR3 is 15 residues. Trimming cost V 3 bases and J 1 base; bases outside gene matches: 4. CDR3 DNA: TGTGCCAGCAGTTTGGGAAGCGGGAGCCAAGAGACCCAGTACTTC. It encodes CASSLGSGSQETQYF.

This chain joins TRBV3-1 and TRBJ2-2, with 8 bases lining up with TRBD2. CDR1 is LGHDT, CDR2 YNNKEL, per germline (reference sequence). Germline trimming cut 1 base from V and 7 bases from J; bases unmatched to any gene: 8. The CDR3 has 16 residues. The CDR3 DNA reads TGTGCCAGCAGCCAAGGTAGCGGGAATATCGGCGGGGAGCTGTTTTTT. This codes for CASSQGSGNIGGELFF.

With regard to this clonotype: A single base separates this from a much larger clone, so it may be a read error. The gene calls are TRBV4-1 and TRBJ2-1; no reliable D call. Germline-derived CDR1 and CDR2 are MGHRA and YSYEKL. The CDR3 is 12 amino acids. The CDR3 loop is CAGSQAFDEQFF. The CDR3 DNA is TGCGCCGGCAGCCAAGCTTTCGATGAGCAGTTCTTC.

The V call is TRBV20-1, the J call TRBJ2-7, with TRBD2 matching over 7 bases. Germline V CDR1 and CDR2: DFQATT, SNEGSKA (reference sequence). V lost 0 bases and J lost 5; bases outside the gene matches: 1. This CDR3 region has 12 residues. In DNA, the CDR3 is TGCAGTGCTAGAGATCGGGGGGACGAGCAGTACTTC. Translated, it gives CSARDRGDEQYF.

This clonotype was observed once. The chain joins TRBV30 to TRBJ2-1; 10 nucleotides match TRBD1. With V trimmed by 0 bases and J by 15 bases, 5 bases remained unmatched. CDR3 length: 12 residues. Germline CDR1 GTSNPN, CDR2 SVGIG (reference sequence). CDR3 region: CAWSVGQGRRFF. In nucleotides, the CDR3 is TGTGCCTGGAGTGTGGGACAGGGGCGACGGTTCTTC.

Worth noting for this clonotype: Since a much larger clone is just one base distant, this may be a read error. This chain uses TRBV5-1 with TRBJ2-7; the D gene is possibly TRBD2 (5 bases). Germline CDR1 is SGHRS and CDR2 is YFSETQ. The CDR3 loop spans 15 amino acids. The germline V and J ends were trimmed by 0 bases and 4 bases, with 14 bases remaining between them. The CDR3 sequence is CASSLGGLTPYEQYF. The CDR3 DNA is TGCGCCAGCAGCTTGGGAGGGCTAACACCATACGAGCAGTACTTC.

The rearrangement uses TRBV5-4 and TRBJ1-1, with 8 nucleotides matching TRBD1. Germline V lookup: CDR1 SGHNT, CDR2 YYREEE (reference sequence). With 1 base clipped from V and 10 bases from J, the junction kept 6 bases outside the gene matches. The CDR3 runs 13 residues. CDR3 residues: CASSLSGGVAAFF. For the CDR3, the DNA is TGTGCCAGCAGCTTGTCAGGGGGCGTTGCAGCTTTCTTT.

This clonotype was observed at least ten times. This chain joins TRBV9 and TRBJ2-2, with 7 bases fitting TRBD1. CDR3 length equals 14 residues. Germline assignment: CDR1 SGDLS and CDR2 YYNGEE. V was pared by 4 bases and J by 6 bases, with 6 bases of the junction left unmatched. The CDR3 nucleotides are TGTGCCAGCAGCATTCAGACAGGGTCCGGGGAGCTGTTTTTT. Encoded protein: CASSIQTGSGELFF.

V usage is TRBV30 and J usage is TRBJ1-2; perhaps TRBD1 as D (5 bases). This CDR3 contains 14 residues. Germline CDR1 and CDR2: GTSNPN and SVGIG (reference sequence). Trimming pared 2 bases from V and 5 bases from J, leaving 15 bases between. The CDR3, as DNA: TGTGCCTGGAGTCCCCACCGGGGGAGGTATGGCTACACCTTC. It specifies CAWSPHRGRYGYTF. The full variable domain, with the rest looked up from reference TRBV30 and TRBJ1-2, is SQTIHQWPATLVQPVGSPLSLECTVEGTSNPNLYWYRQAAGRGLQLLFYSVGIGQISSEVPQNLSASRPQDRQFILSSKKLLLSDSGFYLCAWSPHRGRYGYTFGSGTRLTVV.